The next 8 T cell receptor beta chains were all read from a single sample in a study of blood T cell repertoires in COVID-19. Clones were sequenced by immunoSEQ multiplex PCR, and TCRdb holds only the in-frame ones, with some missing. The data contain about 220,000 clones, more than 65% of them seen just once; the ten biggest clones take up roughly 8.7%. The sample consisted of peripheral blood. The receptors stem from a man between 50 and 59 years old with active or convalescent COVID-19.

This chain connects TRBV19 to TRBJ1-2; D is undetermined. The germline CDR1 and CDR2 sequences are LNHDA and SQIVND (reference sequence). Between the trimmed V and J ends, which lost 3 bases and 2 bases, there was a span of 10 bases. The CDR3 loop spans 14 amino acids. In nucleotides, the CDR3 is TGTGCCAGTAGTATTTCAGGCCCCAACTATGGCTACACCTTC. This gives the protein CASSISGPNYGYTF. Variable domain in full (rest from reference TRBV19 and TRBJ1-2): DGGITQSPKYLFRKEGQNVTLSCEQNLNHDAMYWYRQDPGQGLRLIYYSQIVNDFQKGDIAEGYSVSREKKESFPLTVTSAQKNPTAFYLCASSISGPNYGYTFGSGTRLTVV.

The V gene is TRBV27, the J gene TRBJ1-5; D remains ambiguous. V was trimmed by 5 bases and J by 4 bases, leaving 21 bases between them. Germline values: CDR1 MNHEY, CDR2 SMNVEV (reference sequence). The CDR3 consists of 17 residues. This CDR3 reads CASSPLPGKWSNQPQHF. In nucleotides, the CDR3 is TGTGCCAGCAGTCCCCTGCCCGGGAAGTGGAGTAATCAGCCCCAGCATTTT.

J is TRBJ1-1 and V is TRBV6-2 or TRBV6-3, with D possibly matching TRBD1 (6 bases). The V end was cut by 6 bases, the J end by 5 bases, with 28 bases between. CDR1 and CDR2 (germline): MNHEY, SVGEGT. The CDR3 loop spans 18 amino acids. As DNA, the CDR3 is TGTGCCAGCAGCCTCCGGAGAGCCAGAGCGACAGGACCAACTGAAGCTTTCTTT. It translates to CASSLRRARATGPTEAFF.

This clone is a singleton in its sample. J is TRBJ2-3 and V is TRBV7-3, with 7 bases matching TRBD2. The V and J ends lost 5 bases and 2 bases, in that order; junction bases with no gene match: 13. Germline lookup yields CDR1 SGHTA and CDR2 FQGTGA. The CDR3 runs to 17 residues. CDR3 nucleotides: TGTGCCAGCAGCCAGACCCCGACTAGCCGATTCACAGATACGCAGTATTTT. This translates into CASSQTPTSRFTDTQYF.

The chain carries TRBV10-2 and TRBJ1-1; the match to TRBD1 covers 12 bases. J was trimmed by 4 bases and V by 2 bases; bases with no gene match: 8. Germline values: CDR1 WSHSY, CDR2 SAAADI. This CDR3 is 17 amino acids long. The CDR3 sequence is CASSEGTGGAMSTEAFF. In nucleotides, the CDR3 is TGCGCCAGCAGTGAGGGGACAGGGGGCGCGATGAGCACTGAAGCTTTCTTT.

This rearrangement joins TRBV21-1 to TRBJ2-2; TRBD1, the table's D call, lacks a check against the DNA. TRBV21-1 counts as a pseudogene. The CDR3 spans 15 residues. In DNA, the CDR3 is TGTGCCAGCGACACAGGGGGCATTGGGGCCGGGGAGCTGTTTTTT. It is translated as CASDTGGIGAGELFF.

The CDR3 DNA reads TGCGCCAGCAGCTTGGAAACAGGGAGCTCCTACAATGAGCAGTTCTTC. It yields the protein CASSLETGSSYNEQFF. The chain carries TRBV5-1 and TRBJ2-1, with a possible D match to TRBD1 (6 bases). V was shortened by 0 bases and J by 0 bases, with 10 bases between the two germline ends. CDR1 and CDR2 from the germline V gene are SGHRS and YFSETQ. The CDR3 has 16 residues.

The CDR3 DNA sequence: TGCGCCAGCACCTCCGGGACAGGCGGGGCCTTCGGCACTGAAGCTTTCTTT. It codes for CASTSGTGGAFGTEAFF. The rearrangement links TRBV5-1 to TRBJ1-1; 8 nucleotides align to TRBD1. Trimming removed 6 bases from V and 4 bases from J; junction bases left unmatched: 17. The CDR3 loop spans 17 amino acids. Germline V gene sequence: CDR1 SGHRS, CDR2 YFSETQ.